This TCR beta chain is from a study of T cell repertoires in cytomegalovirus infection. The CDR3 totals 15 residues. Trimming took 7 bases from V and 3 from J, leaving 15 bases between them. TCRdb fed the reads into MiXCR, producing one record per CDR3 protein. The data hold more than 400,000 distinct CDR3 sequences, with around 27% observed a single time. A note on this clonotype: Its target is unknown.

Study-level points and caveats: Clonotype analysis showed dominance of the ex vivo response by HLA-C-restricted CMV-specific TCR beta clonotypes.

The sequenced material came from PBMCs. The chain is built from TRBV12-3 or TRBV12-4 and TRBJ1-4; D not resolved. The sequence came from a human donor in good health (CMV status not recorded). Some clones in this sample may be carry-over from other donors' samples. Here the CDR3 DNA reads TGTGCCAGCACCACGTTTATCGGCGCTAATGAAAAACTGTTTTTT. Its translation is CASTTFIGANEKLFF.